This is a list of T cell receptor beta chains from one sample in a study of cytomegalovirus exposure and HLA in healthy donors. Generated by immunoSEQ multiplex PCR, the TCRdb table keeps only in-frame clones and is missing some. The table lists more than 95,000 clones, over 65% of them singletons, with approximately 8.2% in the top ten. Sequencing was carried out using PBMCs. Receptors were obtained from a man between 40 and 49 years old in good health and CMV-seropositive. CDR3s include the opening cysteine and the closing phenylalanine or tryptophan. The D gene is left open where the match is weak. Clone size appears in some rows only: once, few, many, or a class for an expanded clone.

15	.	TRBD2	TRBV28	TRBJ2-7	TGTGCCAGCAGTCCTAGCGGGGGGTCTTCCTACGAGCAGTACTTC	CASSPSGGSSYEQYF
12	.	TRBD1	TRBV19	TRBJ1-1	TGTGCCAGTAGTTCAAGACAGGGCGAAGCTTTCTTT	CASSSRQGEAFF
14	few	.	TRBV7-2	TRBJ2-3	TGTGCCAGCAGCTTGAGGGTGGGAGGAGATACGCAGTATTTT	CASSLRVGGDTQYF
15	.	TRBD1	TRBV5-5	TRBJ1-2	TGTGCCAGCAGCTTAACAGGGGGTTTCAACTATGGCTACACCTTC	CASSLTGGFNYGYTF
18	few	TRBD1	TRBV4-2	TRBJ1-4	TGTGCCAGCAGCCAAGAGGACAGGGTGTCAGCAACTAATGAAAAACTGTTTTTT	CASSQEDRVSATNEKLFF
15	once	TRBD2	TRBV9	TRBJ2-3	TGTGCCAGCAGCGATTGGACTAGCGGGGTAGATACGCAGTATTTT	CASSDWTSGVDTQYF
14	.	.	TRBV2	TRBJ2-7	TGTGCCAGCAGGGGCAAGGGAGGCGCCTACGAGCAGTACTTC	CASRGKGGAYEQYF
13	.	.	TRBV30	TRBJ1-2	TGTGCCTGCCCCTACGGGGGGACATATGGCTACACCTTC	CACPYGGTYGYTF
13	.	TRBD1	TRBV2	TRBJ2-5	TGTGCCAGCGGCTGGACAGGGCAAGGGGAGCAGTACTTC	CASGWTGQGEQYF
16	.	TRBD2	TRBV5-4	TRBJ2-2	TGTGCCAGCAGCGATGGACGCCTCGGGGGGACCGGGGAGCTGTTTTTT	CASSDGRLGGTGELFF
16	.	TRBD2	TRBV18	TRBJ2-1	TGTGCCAGCTCATCCGGGACTAGCGGGAGACTGGGGGAGCAGTTCTTC	CASSSGTSGRLGEQFF
15	.	TRBD2	TRBV7-2	TRBJ2-7	TGTGCCAGCAGCTTAGAGGGCGGGGGGTTATACGAGCAGTACTTC	CASSLEGGGLYEQYF
15	.	.	TRBV7-9	TRBJ2-1	TGTGCCAGCAGCCGGGTGGGGGCGGTCAGGAATGAGCAGTTCTTC	CASSRVGAVRNEQFF
17	.	TRBD1	TRBV28	TRBJ2-7	TGTGCCAGCAACTCTCTCCCCAACAGGGGGAGCTCCTACGAGCAGTACTTC	CASNSLPNRGSSYEQYF
15	once	TRBD1	TRBV4-1	TRBJ1-4	TGCGCCAGCAGCCAATTCGGACAGGGGGGGGAAAAACTGTTTTTT	CASSQFGQGGEKLFF
17	.	.	TRBV16	TRBJ1-5	TGTGCCAGCAGCCCCTCTTCGCAGGGAGGCTACAATCAGCCCCAGCATTTT	CASSPSSQGGYNQPQHF
16	.	TRBD2	TRBV28	TRBJ2-7	TGTGCCAGCAGTTTAGCACGGGGACTAGCGGGAGGAGAGCAGTACTTC	CASSLARGLAGGEQYF
16	few	TRBD1	TRBV13	TRBJ2-1	TGTGCCAGCAGCCCAAGACAGGGAGAACTTTACAATGAGCAGTTCTTC	CASSPRQGELYNEQFF
13	few	TRBD1	TRBV7-8	TRBJ1-6	TGTGCCAGCAGCTGGGACAGGGATTCACCCCTCCACTTT	CASSWDRDSPLHF
18	.	TRBD2	TRBV14	TRBJ2-3	TGTGCCAGCAGCCGACCACTAGCGGGGGGGCCCGGGTTAGATACGCAGTATTTT	CASSRPLAGGPGLDTQYF
13	.	.	TRBV6-6	TRBJ1-5	TGTGCCAGCAGTTACCGGGAGGATCAGCCCCAGCATTTT	CASSYREDQPQHF
19	.	TRBD2	TRBV7-3	TRBJ2-1	TGTGCCAGCAGCTTTTGGGGGACTAGCGGGGGAAGCTCCTACAATGAGCAGTTCTTC	CASSFWGTSGGSSYNEQFF
16	.	TRBD1	TRBV7-9	TRBJ1-2	TGTGCCAGCAGTTTATCGACAGGGGGTCAGGGATATGGCTACACCTTC	CASSLSTGGQGYGYTF
14	.	.	TRBV7-2	TRBJ2-4	TGTGCCAGCAGCTCCCAGGCGCCCCGGAACATTCAGTACTTC	CASSSQAPRNIQYF
16	few	TRBD2	TRBV7-6	TRBJ2-7	TGTGCCAGCAGCAATAGCGGGGGGGTCAGCTCCTACGAGCAGTACTTC	CASSNSGGVSSYEQYF
14	.	.	TRBV7-8	TRBJ2-5	TGTGCCAGCAGCTTAGGAGGGAACCAAGAGACCCAGTACTTC	CASSLGGNQETQYF
15	few	TRBD2	TRBV5-5	TRBJ2-7	TGTGCCAGCAGCTTGGGTTTAGCGGGAGTCTACGAGCAGTACTTC	CASSLGLAGVYEQYF
15	.	TRBD1	TRBV7-3	TRBJ2-3	TGTGCCAGCAGCTTTAGACAGGGAGACACAGATACGCAGTATTTT	CASSFRQGDTDTQYF
14	.	.	TRBV30	TRBJ1-5	TGTGCCTGGAGTACGGGAGGTAACAATCAGCCCCAGCATTTT	CAWSTGGNNQPQHF
15	few	TRBD1	TRBV6-1	TRBJ1-2	TGTGCCAGCAGTGATGAAGCAGGGGGCAGCTATGGCTACACCTTC	CASSDEAGGSYGYTF
13	.	.	TRBV30	TRBJ2-7	TGTGCCTGGAGTGTCTTTTCGGGCTACGAGCAGTACTTC	CAWSVFSGYEQYF
15	.	.	TRBV7-6	TRBJ1-2	TGTGCCAGCAGCCCGCAGGGCGAACTTAGAGGTGGCTACACCTTC	CASSPQGELRGGYTF
14	.	TRBD1	TRBV5-1	TRBJ2-5	TGCGCCAGCAGCCCCGGACAGGGGGCAGAGACCCAGTACTTC	CASSPGQGAETQYF
11	few	.	TRBV2	TRBJ2-7	TGTGCCACGGCCAGCGGTTACGAGCAGTACTTC	CATASGYEQYF
16	.	.	TRBV6-5	TRBJ2-2	TGTGCCAGCAGTTACTTAGGCAGGTGGGGCGCCGGGGAGCTGTTTTTT	CASSYLGRWGAGELFF
15	.	TRBD1	TRBV25-1	TRBJ2-7	TGTGCCAGCACTGTTTCGGGACAGGGGGCATACGAGCAGTACTTC	CASTVSGQGAYEQYF
15	.	.	TRBV7-2	TRBJ2-1	TGTGCCAGCAGCTCAAACCGGGACTCCTACAATGAGCAGTTCTTC	CASSSNRDSYNEQFF
10	.	.	TRBV20-1	TRBJ2-1	TGCAGTGCTCAGGGCAATGAGCAGTTCTTC	CSAQGNEQFF
13	.	.	TRBV7-9	TRBJ1-2	TGTGCCAGCAGCCCAGACGGGGGTAGGGGCTACACCTTC	CASSPDGGRGYTF
15	few	TRBD2	TRBV29-1	TRBJ2-3	TGCAGCGTGACTAGCGGGAGTGTCCCCACAGATACGCAGTATTTT	CSVTSGSVPTDTQYF
16	.	.	TRBV9	TRBJ2-6	TGTGCCAGCAGCGTAGGTCGGTGGTCTGGGGCCAACGGCCTGACTTTC	CASSVGRWSGANGLTF
15	.	.	TRBV19	TRBJ1-5	TGTGCCAGTAGTATGTCACAGTATAGCAATCAGCCCCAGCATTTT	CASSMSQYSNQPQHF
16	.	.	TRBV1	TRBJ2-5	TGCACCAGCAGCCAAGGGGTTGAGAGCGGCCAAGAGACCCAGTACTTC	CTSSQGVESGQETQYF
16	.	.	TRBV5-8	TRBJ2-5	TGTGCCAGCAGCTTGGATTCCCAGGGTGGCCAAGAGACCCAGTACTTC	CASSLDSQGGQETQYF
16	.	.	TRBV5-1	TRBJ2-3	TGCGCCAGCAGCTCACTCGGACGGGAAGGCACAGATACGCAGTATTTT	CASSSLGREGTDTQYF
16	once	.	TRBV7-2	TRBJ2-5	TGTGCCAGCAGCTTAGTTGGGGGGGCTCTACAAGAGACCCAGTACTTC	CASSLVGGALQETQYF
16	.	TRBD2	TRBV11-3	TRBJ2-7	TGTGCCAGCAGCCACAGAAGCGGGAGGAAAACCTACGAGCAGTACTTC	CASSHRSGRKTYEQYF
16	.	.	TRBV7-9	TRBJ2-1	TGTGCCAGCAGCTTAGGAACTAGCCCCGTCTACAATGAGCAGTTCTTC	CASSLGTSPVYNEQFF
15	.	TRBD1	TRBV7-3	TRBJ1-6	TGTGCCAGCAGCTTAACGGGACAGGGATATTCACCCCTCCACTTT	CASSLTGQGYSPLHF
14	.	.	TRBV29-1	TRBJ2-5	TGCAGCGTTGAAGCACAGGGACGTCGGGAGACCCAGTACTTC	CSVEAQGRRETQYF
16	.	.	TRBV21-1	TRBJ1-6	TGTGCCAGCAGCAAGTTGGACAGGGGCGATAATTCACCCCTCCACTTT	CASSKLDRGDNSPLHF
14	.	TRBD2	TRBV18	TRBJ2-7	TGTGCCAGCTCACCGGGACTAGTTTCTTACGAGCAGTACTTC	CASSPGLVSYEQYF
11	.	.	TRBV5-4	TRBJ2-3	TGTGCCAGCACCCGGTTGGATACGCAGTATTTT	CASTRLDTQYF
14	.	TRBD1	TRBV28	TRBJ2-7	TGTGCCAGCACCGCCCCCGGGACAGGGGACGAGCAGTACTTC	CASTAPGTGDEQYF
13	.	TRBD1	TRBV27	TRBJ2-7	TGTGCCAGCAGTTTGGAGACAGGGTGGGAGCAGTACTTC	CASSLETGWEQYF
16	.	TRBD2	TRBV27	TRBJ2-3	TGTGCCAGCAAAAAGCAAGGACTAGCGGGAGGACATACGCAGTATTTT	CASKKQGLAGGHTQYF
15	.	.	TRBV6-4	TRBJ2-1	TGTGCCAGCAACGGCGGCCAAACTAGTTCCGATGAGCAGTTCTTC	CASNGGQTSSDEQFF
16	.	TRBD2	TRBV4-1	TRBJ2-5	TGCGCCAGCAGCCAAGAGTGGGCGGGAGGCGCAGAGACCCAGTACTTC	CASSQEWAGGAETQYF